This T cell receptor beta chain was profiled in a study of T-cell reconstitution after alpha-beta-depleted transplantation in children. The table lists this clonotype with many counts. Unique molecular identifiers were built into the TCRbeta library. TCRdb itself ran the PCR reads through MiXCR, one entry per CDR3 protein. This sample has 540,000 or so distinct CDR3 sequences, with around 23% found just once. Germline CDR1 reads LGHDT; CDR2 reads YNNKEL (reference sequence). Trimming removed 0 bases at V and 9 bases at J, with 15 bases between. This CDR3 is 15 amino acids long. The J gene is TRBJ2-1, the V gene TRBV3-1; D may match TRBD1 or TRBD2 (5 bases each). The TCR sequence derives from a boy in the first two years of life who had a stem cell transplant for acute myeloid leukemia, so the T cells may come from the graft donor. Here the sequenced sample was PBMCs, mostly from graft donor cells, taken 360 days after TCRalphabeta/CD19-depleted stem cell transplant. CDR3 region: CASSQDYPGRSEQFF. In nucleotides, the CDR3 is TGTGCCAGCAGCCAAGATTACCCGGGACGGAGTGAGCAGTTCTTC.